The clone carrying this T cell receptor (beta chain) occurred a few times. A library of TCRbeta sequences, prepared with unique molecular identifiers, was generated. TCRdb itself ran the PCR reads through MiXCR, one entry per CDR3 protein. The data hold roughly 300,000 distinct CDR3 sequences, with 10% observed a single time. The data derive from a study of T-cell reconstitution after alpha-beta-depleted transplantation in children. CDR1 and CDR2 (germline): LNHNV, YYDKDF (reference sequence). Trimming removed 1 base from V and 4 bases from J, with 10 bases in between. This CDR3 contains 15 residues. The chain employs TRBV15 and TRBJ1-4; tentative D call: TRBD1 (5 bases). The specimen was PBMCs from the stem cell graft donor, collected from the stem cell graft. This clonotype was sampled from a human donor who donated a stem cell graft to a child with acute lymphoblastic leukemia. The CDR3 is CATSRVGTFNEKLFF. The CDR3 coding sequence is TGTGCCACCAGCAGAGTTGGGACTTTTAATGAAAAACTGTTTTTT.